This TCR beta chain was identified in a study of shared clonotypes between healthy human individuals. In the study overall: Per-donor plates numbered three CD4 naive, three CD4 memory, two CD8 naive and one CD8 memory.

This clone was detected once. Its antigen remains unknown. Naive-designated CD8 cells lacked CD45RO, were positively enriched for CCR7, and omitted terminally differentiated effector memory CD45RA+ cells. Some clones are missing from TCRdb's copy, which holds only in-frame ones; the method was immunoSEQ multiplex PCR. Of about 2 million clones listed, just under 95% are singletons. With 5 bases removed from V and 2 bases from J, the gap between germline ends came to 8 bases. The CDR3 has 13 residues. Germline-derived CDR1 and CDR2 are LNHNV and YYDKDF (reference sequence). Study findings and constraints: Among the subsets, naive ones generally showed larger estimated richness than memory ones.

Sequenced: naive CD8+ T cells sorted from blood. J is TRBJ2-3 and V is TRBV15; D not resolved. This clonotype originated in a man between 18 and 35 years old in good health. The CDR3 here is CATSDTTTDTQYF. DNA for the CDR3: TGTGCCACCAGCGACACTACCACAGATACGCAGTATTTT.